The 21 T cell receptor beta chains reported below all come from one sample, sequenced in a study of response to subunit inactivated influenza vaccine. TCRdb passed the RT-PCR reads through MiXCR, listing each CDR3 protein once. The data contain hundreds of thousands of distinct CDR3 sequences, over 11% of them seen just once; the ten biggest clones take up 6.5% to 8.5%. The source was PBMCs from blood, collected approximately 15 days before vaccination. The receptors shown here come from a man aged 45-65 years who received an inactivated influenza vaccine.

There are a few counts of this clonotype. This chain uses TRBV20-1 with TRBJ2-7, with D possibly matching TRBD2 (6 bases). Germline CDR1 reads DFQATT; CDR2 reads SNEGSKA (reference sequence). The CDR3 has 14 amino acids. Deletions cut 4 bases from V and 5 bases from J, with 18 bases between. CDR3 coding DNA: TGCAGTGCTAAAACTGCCGGGACTTCAAACGAGCAGTACTTC. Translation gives CSAKTAGTSNEQYF.

The CDR3 loop reads CASTLAESSYEQYF. CDR3 DNA: TGTGCCAGCACTCTGGCGGAGTCCTCCTACGAGCAGTACTTC. The V gene is TRBV6-1, the J gene TRBJ2-7; D ambiguous. This CDR3 is 14 amino acids long. V dropped 7 bases and J dropped 0 bases, with 13 bases sitting between them. Germline V gives CDR1 MNHNS, CDR2 SASEGT.

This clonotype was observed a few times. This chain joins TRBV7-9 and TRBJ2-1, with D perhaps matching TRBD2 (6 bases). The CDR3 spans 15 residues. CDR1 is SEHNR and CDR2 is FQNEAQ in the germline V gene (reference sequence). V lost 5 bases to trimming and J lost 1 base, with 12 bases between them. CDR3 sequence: CASSPPGLSYNEQFF. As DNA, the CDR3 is TGTGCCAGCAGCCCACCGGGACTTTCCTACAATGAGCAGTTCTTC.

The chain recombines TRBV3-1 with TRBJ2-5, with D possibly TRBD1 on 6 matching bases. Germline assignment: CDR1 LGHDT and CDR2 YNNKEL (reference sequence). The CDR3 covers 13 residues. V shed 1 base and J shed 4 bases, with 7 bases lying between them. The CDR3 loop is CASSQGDIETQYF. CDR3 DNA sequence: TGTGCCAGCAGCCAAGGGGACATAGAGACCCAGTACTTC.

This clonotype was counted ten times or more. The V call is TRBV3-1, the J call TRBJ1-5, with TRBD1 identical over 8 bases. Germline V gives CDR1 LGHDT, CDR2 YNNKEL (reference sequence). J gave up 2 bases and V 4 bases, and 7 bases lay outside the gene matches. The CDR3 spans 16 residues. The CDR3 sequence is CASSPWDRLGNQPQHF. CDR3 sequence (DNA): TGTGCCAGCAGCCCCTGGGACAGGTTGGGCAATCAGCCCCAGCATTTT.

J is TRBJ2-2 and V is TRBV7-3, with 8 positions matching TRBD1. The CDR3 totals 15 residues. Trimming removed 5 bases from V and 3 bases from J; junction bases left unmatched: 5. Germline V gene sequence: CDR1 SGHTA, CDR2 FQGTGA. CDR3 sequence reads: CASSADRGYTGELFF. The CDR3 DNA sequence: TGTGCCAGCAGCGCTGACAGGGGATACACCGGGGAGCTGTTTTTT.

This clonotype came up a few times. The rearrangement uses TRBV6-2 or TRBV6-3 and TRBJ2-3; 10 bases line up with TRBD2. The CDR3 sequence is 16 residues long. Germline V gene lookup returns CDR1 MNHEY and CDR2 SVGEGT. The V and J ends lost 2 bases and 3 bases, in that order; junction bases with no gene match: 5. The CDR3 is CASSYTSGEPTDTQYF. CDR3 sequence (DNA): TGTGCCAGCAGTTACACTAGCGGGGAACCTACAGATACGCAGTATTTT.

The CDR3 nucleotides read TGCAGTGCTAGTGGGGGGCGTAAGTACGAGCAGTACTTC. Encoded protein: CSASGGRKYEQYF. This chain links TRBV20-1 with TRBJ2-7; D may match TRBD1 or TRBD2 (6 bases each). CDR1 and CDR2 from the germline V gene are DFQATT and SNEGSKA (reference sequence). Trimming pared 3 bases from V and 4 bases from J, leaving 13 bases between. The CDR3 loop spans 13 amino acids.

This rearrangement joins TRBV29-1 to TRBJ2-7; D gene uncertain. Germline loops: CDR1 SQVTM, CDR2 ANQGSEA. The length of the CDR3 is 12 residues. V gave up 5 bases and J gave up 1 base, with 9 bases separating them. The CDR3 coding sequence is TGCAGCGTTCTCAGTGCTTCCTACGAGCAGTACTTC. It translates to CSVLSASYEQYF.

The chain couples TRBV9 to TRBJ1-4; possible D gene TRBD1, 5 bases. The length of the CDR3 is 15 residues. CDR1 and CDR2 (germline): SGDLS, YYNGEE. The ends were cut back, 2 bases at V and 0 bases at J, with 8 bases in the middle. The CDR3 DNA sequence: TGTGCCAGCAGCGTCACAGGTGCAACTAATGAAAAACTGTTTTTT. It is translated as CASSVTGATNEKLFF.

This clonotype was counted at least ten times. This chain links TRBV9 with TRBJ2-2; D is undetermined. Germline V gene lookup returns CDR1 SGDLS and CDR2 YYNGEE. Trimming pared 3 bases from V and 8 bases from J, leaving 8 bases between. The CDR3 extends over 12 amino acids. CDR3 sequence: CASSGREGELFF. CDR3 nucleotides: TGTGCCAGCAGCGGAAGAGAGGGGGAGCTGTTTTTT.

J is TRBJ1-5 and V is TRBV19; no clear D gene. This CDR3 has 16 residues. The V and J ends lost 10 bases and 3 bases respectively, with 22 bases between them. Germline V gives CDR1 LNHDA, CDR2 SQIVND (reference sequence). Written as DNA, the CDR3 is TGTGCCACTACAAATCACAACGGACTCGACAATCAGCCCCAGCATTTT. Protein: CATTNHNGLDNQPQHF.

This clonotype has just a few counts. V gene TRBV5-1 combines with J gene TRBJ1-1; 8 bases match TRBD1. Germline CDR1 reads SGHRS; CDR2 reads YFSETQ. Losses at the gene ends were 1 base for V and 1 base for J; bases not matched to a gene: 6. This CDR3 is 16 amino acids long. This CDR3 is CASSLLLTGANTEAFF. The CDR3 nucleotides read TGCGCCAGCAGCTTGCTTCTGACAGGGGCGAACACTGAAGCTTTCTTT.

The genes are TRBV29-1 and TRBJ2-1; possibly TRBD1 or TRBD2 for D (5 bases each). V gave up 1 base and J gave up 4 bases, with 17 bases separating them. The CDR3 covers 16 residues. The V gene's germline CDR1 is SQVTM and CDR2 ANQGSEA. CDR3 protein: CSVEVPGRALYNEQFF. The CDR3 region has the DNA TGCAGCGTTGAAGTTCCGGGACGAGCCCTATACAATGAGCAGTTCTTC.

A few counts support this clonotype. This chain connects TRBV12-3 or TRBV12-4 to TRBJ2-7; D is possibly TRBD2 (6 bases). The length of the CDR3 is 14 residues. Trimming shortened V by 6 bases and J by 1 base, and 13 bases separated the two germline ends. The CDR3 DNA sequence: TGTGCCAGCAGCCACGGGACTCTGTCCTACGAGCAGTACTTC. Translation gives CASSHGTLSYEQYF.

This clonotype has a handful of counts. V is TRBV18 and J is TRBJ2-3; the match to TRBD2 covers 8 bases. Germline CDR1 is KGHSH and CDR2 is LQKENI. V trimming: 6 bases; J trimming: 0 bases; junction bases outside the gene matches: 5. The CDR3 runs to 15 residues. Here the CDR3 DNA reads TGTGCCAGCTCTCCAGCGGGGGCCAGCACAGATACGCAGTATTTT. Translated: CASSPAGASTDTQYF.

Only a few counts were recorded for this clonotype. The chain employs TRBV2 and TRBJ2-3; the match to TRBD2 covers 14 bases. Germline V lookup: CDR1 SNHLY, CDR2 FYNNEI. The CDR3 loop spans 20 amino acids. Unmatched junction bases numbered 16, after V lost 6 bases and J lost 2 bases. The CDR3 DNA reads TGTGCCAGCAGCGGACTTACCGGGACTAGCGGGGGAGCGCCCACAGATACGCAGTATTTT. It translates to CASSGLTGTSGGAPTDTQYF.

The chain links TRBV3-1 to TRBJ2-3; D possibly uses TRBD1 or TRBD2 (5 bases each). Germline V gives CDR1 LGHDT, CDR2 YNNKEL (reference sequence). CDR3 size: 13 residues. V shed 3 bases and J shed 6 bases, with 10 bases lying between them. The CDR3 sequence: CASSQLGEDTQYF. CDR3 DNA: TGTGCCAGCAGCCAGCTAGGGGAGGATACGCAGTATTTT.

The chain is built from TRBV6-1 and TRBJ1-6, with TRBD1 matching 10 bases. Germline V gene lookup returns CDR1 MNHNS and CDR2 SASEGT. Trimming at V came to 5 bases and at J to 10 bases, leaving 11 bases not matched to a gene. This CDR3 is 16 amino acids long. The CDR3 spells CASSTGTGDVGSPLHF. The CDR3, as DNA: TGTGCCAGCAGTACCGGGACAGGGGACGTCGGATCACCCCTCCACTTT.

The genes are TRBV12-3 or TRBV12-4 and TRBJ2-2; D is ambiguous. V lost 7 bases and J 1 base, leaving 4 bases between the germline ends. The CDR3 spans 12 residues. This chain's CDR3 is CASNLNTGELFF. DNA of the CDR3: TGTGCCAGCAACTTGAACACCGGGGAGCTGTTTTTT.

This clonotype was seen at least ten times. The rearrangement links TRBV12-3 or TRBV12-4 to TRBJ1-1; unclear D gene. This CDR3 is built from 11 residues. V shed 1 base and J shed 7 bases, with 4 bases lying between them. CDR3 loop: CASSLGGEAFF. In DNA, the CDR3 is TGTGCCAGCAGTTTAGGGGGTGAAGCTTTCTTT.